The 6 T cell receptor beta chains reported below all come from one sample, sequenced in a study of T cell changes during pregnancy in multiple sclerosis. Profiled with immunoSEQ multiplex PCR; TCRdb holds only in-frame clones, not every one. The repertoire holds 100,000 to 110,000 clones, with roughly 90% as singletons. The sample in question was peripheral blood, obtained after pregnancy. Every receptor here comes from a female donor with multiple sclerosis, enrolled in a pregnancy study.

V gene TRBV15 combines with J gene TRBJ2-1, with a tentative D call TRBD1 (5 bases). The V gene lost 1 base and the J gene lost 0 bases, with 7 bases spanning the gap. Germline CDR1 reads LNHNV; CDR2 reads YYDKDF (reference sequence). The CDR3 is made up of 15 amino acids. DNA for the CDR3: TGTGCCACCAGCAGAGGACAGAGCTCCTACAATGAGCAGTTCTTC. This codes for CATSRGQSSYNEQFF.

V gene TRBV7-9 combines with J gene TRBJ2-3, with D tentatively TRBD1 (5 bases). The CDR3 totals 13 residues. Deletions cut 11 bases from V and 2 bases from J, with 14 bases between. Germline-derived CDR1 and CDR2 are SEHNR and FQNEAQ (reference sequence). The CDR3 region is CAERQKPTDTQYF. DNA of the CDR3: TGTGCCGAACGACAGAAGCCCACAGATACGCAGTATTTT. Complete variable domain (other parts from reference TRBV7-9 and TRBJ2-3): DTGVSQNPRHKITKRGQNVTFRCDPISEHNRLYWYRQTLGQGPEFLTYFQNEAQLEKSRLLSDRFSAERPKGSFSTLEIQRTEQGDSAMYLCAERQKPTDTQYFGPGTRLTVL.

The chain uses TRBV28 and TRBJ2-5; 7 positions agree with TRBD2. Germline V CDR1 and CDR2: MDHEN, SYDVKM. Losses at the gene ends were 5 bases for V and 3 bases for J; bases not matched to a gene: 9. The CDR3 runs to 15 residues. The CDR3 DNA follows: TGTGCCAGCAGTCCGGGGTTAGGGAGGGAAGAGACCCAGTACTTC. Translated, it gives CASSPGLGREETQYF.

The chain couples TRBV18 to TRBJ1-6, with D maybe TRBD1 (6 bases). CDR3 length: 15 residues. In germline, CDR1 is KGHSH, CDR2 LQKENI. V lost 2 bases to trimming and J lost 10 bases, with 15 bases between them. CDR3 bases: TGTGCCAGCTCACCAACGGGCAGGGGTGGATCACCCCTCCACTTT. Translated: CASSPTGRGGSPLHF.

This chain joins TRBV7-3 and TRBJ1-5; D unresolved. Germline V gene lookup returns CDR1 SGHTA and CDR2 FQGTGA. Between the trimmed V and J ends, which lost 5 bases and 2 bases, there was a span of 10 bases. The CDR3 totals 14 residues. CDR3 in amino acids: CASSPSGGNQPQHF. DNA of the CDR3: TGTGCCAGCAGCCCCTCCGGGGGCAATCAGCCCCAGCATTTT.

The chain joins TRBV5-1 to TRBJ1-1, with 7 nucleotides matching TRBD1. This CDR3 region has 14 residues. Germline V CDR1 and CDR2: SGHRS, YFSETQ. J gave up 4 bases and V 4 bases, and 7 bases lay outside the gene matches. CDR3 DNA: TGCGCCAGCAGCGAGGTAGACAGGGTCACTGAAGCTTTCTTT. It yields the protein CASSEVDRVTEAFF.